One T cell receptor (beta chain) is described in this entry. Its antigen is as yet unknown. TCRdb re-called the 5' RACE reads with MiXCR, one entry per CDR3 protein. The sample contains approximately 250,000 distinct CDR3 sequences, roughly a tenth of which appear only once. The sample originates from a study of CD8 T cells in ankylosing spondylitis. Study-level results: Previous work reported some of these motif variants in the synovial fluid and blood of reactive arthritis.

This CDR3 is 16 amino acids long. With V trimmed by 7 bases and J by 8 bases, 15 bases remained unmatched. Germline CDR1 reads ENHRY; CDR2 reads SYGVKD. The chain couples TRBV10-3 to TRBJ1-2; 11 nucleotides agree with TRBD1. This TCR was sampled from a male donor with ankylosing spondylitis or in good health (not recorded which). Sequences were obtained from blood, either unsorted or a sorted T cell fraction (not recorded which). Here the CDR3 DNA reads TGTGCCATCACCCCTTCAACCGGACAGGGGGCGTACGGCTACACCTTC. This gives the protein CAITPSTGQGAYGYTF.